This T cell receptor beta chain was obtained from a study of blood T cell repertoires in COVID-19. Study information: Sample material is recorded as cDNA or gDNA derived from T cells, B-cell-depleted T cells, or PBMCs.

Germline V gene sequence: CDR1 SGHVS, CDR2 FQNEAQ. Between the trimmed V and J ends, which lost 6 bases and 7 bases, there was a span of 21 bases. The CDR3 runs 16 residues. TCRdb's table, derived via immunoSEQ multiplex PCR, lists solely in-frame clones and lacks some. The sample has about 43,000 clones; roughly four fifths are singletons. Sequencing was carried out using peripheral blood. The sequence derives from a woman aged 55-70 years with acute or convalescent COVID-19. The gene calls are TRBV7-8 and TRBJ2-2; TRBD1 might be the D (5 bases). CDR3 in DNA: TGTGCCAGCAGAGTTAGTGCCGCAGGGTCGAGCGGGGAGCTGTTTTTT. Amino acid sequence: CASRVSAAGSSGELFF.